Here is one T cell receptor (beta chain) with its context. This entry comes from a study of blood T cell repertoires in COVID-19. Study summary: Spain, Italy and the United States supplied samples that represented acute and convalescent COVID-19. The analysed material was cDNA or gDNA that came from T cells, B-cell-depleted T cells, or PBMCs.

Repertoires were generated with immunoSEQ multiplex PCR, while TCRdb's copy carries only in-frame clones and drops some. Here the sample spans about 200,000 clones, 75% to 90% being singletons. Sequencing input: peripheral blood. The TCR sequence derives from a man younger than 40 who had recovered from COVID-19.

The CDR3 loop is CASSPPGQGPLLAKNIQYF. The CDR3 nucleotides are TGTGCCAGTAGTCCACCGGGACAGGGGCCCCTCCTAGCCAAAAACATTCAGTACTTC. The chain is built from TRBV19 and TRBJ2-4; 10 nucleotides line up with TRBD1. Trimming at V came to 5 bases and at J to 0 bases, leaving 13 bases not matched to a gene. The germline V gene encodes CDR1 LNHDA and CDR2 SQIVND (reference sequence). CDR3 size: 19 residues.